The clone carrying this T cell receptor (beta chain) has ten or more counts. Its antigen remains unidentified. Trimming pared 2 bases from V and 3 bases from J, leaving 7 bases between. The CDR3 has 13 residues. Each single cDNA molecule received a unique molecular identifier. A single record per CDR3 protein comes from TCRdb applying MiXCR to the 5' RACE reads. The table has roughly 70,000 distinct CDR3 sequences, about 13% seen once; the top ten hold about 8.3%. The data originate from a study of early T cells in non-severe SARS-CoV-2 infection. Study-wide context: Bulk RNA taken from unsorted whole blood was sequenced, leaving chains unpaired.

Whole-study results and caveats: Matching with VDJdb favored anti-spike CD8 responses (missing private and CD4 specificities).

Sequenced sample: whole blood. The rearrangement links TRBV12-3 or TRBV12-4 to TRBJ1-1; possible D gene TRBD1, 5 bases. The sequence was obtained from an adult who was a healthcare worker with PCR-confirmed SARS-CoV-2 infection or an uninfected control (not recorded which). As DNA, the CDR3 is TGTGCCAGCAGTTTACGGGGGGACACTGAAGCTTTCTTT. Encoded protein: CASSLRGDTEAFF.